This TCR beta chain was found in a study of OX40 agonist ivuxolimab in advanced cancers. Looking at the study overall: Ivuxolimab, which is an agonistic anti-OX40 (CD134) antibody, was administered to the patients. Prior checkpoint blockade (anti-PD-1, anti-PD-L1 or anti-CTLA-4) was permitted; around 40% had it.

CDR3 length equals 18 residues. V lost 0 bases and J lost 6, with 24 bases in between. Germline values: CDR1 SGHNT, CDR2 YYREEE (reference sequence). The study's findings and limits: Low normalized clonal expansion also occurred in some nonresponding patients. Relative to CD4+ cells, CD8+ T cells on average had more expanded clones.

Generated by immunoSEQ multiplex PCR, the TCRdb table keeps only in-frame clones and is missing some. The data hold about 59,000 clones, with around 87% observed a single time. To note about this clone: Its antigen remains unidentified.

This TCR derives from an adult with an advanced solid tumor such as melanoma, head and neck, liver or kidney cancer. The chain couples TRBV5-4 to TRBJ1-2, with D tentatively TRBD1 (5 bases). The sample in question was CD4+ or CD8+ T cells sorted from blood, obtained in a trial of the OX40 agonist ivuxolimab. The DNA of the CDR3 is TGTGCCAGCAGCTTGGATTTTCGGGTACGGGGACCTCCGGATGGCTACACCTTC. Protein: CASSLDFRVRGPPDGYTF.